One T cell receptor (beta chain) is described in this entry. Its antigen is unidentified. After removal of 6 bases from V and 13 bases from J, the junction contained 15 bases not matched to a gene. Germline V gene lookup returns CDR1 DFQATT and CDR2 SNEGSKA (reference sequence). This CDR3 contains 14 residues. TCRdb independently ran MiXCR on the multiplex PCR reads; one entry per CDR3 protein. This table has roughly 21,000 distinct CDR3 sequences, 50% appearing once. The data originate from a study of breast tumors, draining lymph nodes, adjacent tissues. The study's findings and limits: Tumor repertoires ranked between lymph nodes and nontumor tissue in diversity, with V and J gene preferences.

The clonotype originates from a female donor with breast cancer. Some clones in this sample may be carry-over from other donors' samples. Input material: breast tumor tissue. The rearrangement joins TRBV20-1 to TRBJ1-6; 7 positions agree with TRBD1. The CDR3 DNA reads TGCAGTGCGTCGAGCGGGACAGTAGCTACCCCCCTCCACTTT. It codes for CSASSGTVATPLHF.